One sample yielded the 23 T cell receptor beta chains listed below, sequenced in a study of molecular identifiers for immune sequencing clone quantification. Via MiXCR, TCRdb re-called the PCR reads, giving one row per CDR3 protein. The data hold about 510,000 distinct CDR3 sequences, with around a fifth observed a single time. The sequencing input was naive CD8+ T cells from blood, with Jurkat cell RNA spiked in. Regarding subset: FACS-sorted CD8+CD4-CCR7+CD45RA+ naive T cells. Receptors originate from a human donor in good health. Some libraries in this study had Jurkat cell RNA spiked in.

The chain is built from TRBV27 and TRBJ2-1, with 10 bases identical to TRBD2. Germline V gene lookup returns CDR1 MNHEY and CDR2 SMNVEV (reference sequence). This CDR3 region has 15 residues. Germline trimming cut 5 bases from V and 8 bases from J; bases unmatched to any gene: 9. CDR3 amino acids: CASSPGLAVRDEQFF. DNA of the CDR3: TGTGCCAGCAGTCCCGGACTAGCGGTCCGTGATGAGCAGTTCTTC.

On this clonotype: One end of the junction varies from germline; a read error may be responsible. V and J are TRBV7-9 and TRBJ1-4; perhaps TRBD1 as D (5 bases). The length of the CDR3 is 12 residues. The germline CDR1 and CDR2 sequences are SEHNR and FQNEAQ (reference sequence). Written as DNA, the CDR3 is TGTGCCAGCGGCAGGGAAGAAGAAAAACTGGTTTTT. Protein product: CASGREEEKLVF.

Only a few counts were recorded for this clonotype. The genes are TRBV7-2 and TRBJ2-7; TRBD2 might be the D (6 bases). The CDR3 covers 13 residues. The germline CDR1 and CDR2 sequences are SGHTA and FQGNSA. The germline V and J ends were trimmed by 2 bases and 2 bases, with 7 bases remaining between them. DNA of the CDR3: TGTGCCAGCAGCTTACAGCGGGCCTACGAGCAGTACTTC. Its translation is CASSLQRAYEQYF.

As regards this clonotype: A junction end diverges from the germline sequence, so it may reflect a read error. This chain uses TRBV4-1 with TRBJ2-7, with D tentatively TRBD1 (6 bases). The germline V gene has CDR1 MGHRA and CDR2 YSYEKL. The CDR3 extends over 14 amino acids. CDR3 nucleotide sequence: TGCGCCAGCAGCCCCCGGGACACCTCCTACGGGCAGTACTTC. Protein: CASSPRDTSYGQYF.

The V gene is TRBV4-3, the J gene TRBJ2-2; D is unresolved. The length of the CDR3 is 17 residues. V lost 1 base, J lost 1 base, and 13 bases lay in between. CDR1 is LGHNA, CDR2 YSLEER, per germline. Written as DNA, the CDR3 is TGCGCCAGCAGCCAAGGTCTTGGGCAGATGAACACCGGGGAGCTGTTTTTT. Residues: CASSQGLGQMNTGELFF.

As regards this clonotype: A read error may explain this, as a much larger clone is one base away. The chain employs TRBV15 and TRBJ2-7; 8 bases are shared with TRBD2. Germline loops: CDR1 LNHNV, CDR2 YYDKDF (reference sequence). The CDR3 consists of 17 residues. CDR3 DNA sequence: TGTGCCACCAGCAGAGTCCCTTTTAGCGGGACTTGGGGCGAGCAGTGCTTC. This encodes CATSRVPFSGTWGEQCF.

The chain couples TRBV4-3 to TRBJ2-1, with 9 bases lining up with TRBD2. The CDR3 consists of 17 residues. The germline gives CDR1 LGHNA, CDR2 YSLEER. V lost 0 bases and J lost 4; bases outside the gene matches: 7. The CDR3 loop is CASSQDMSSGSYNEQFF. CDR3 coding DNA: TGCGCCAGCAGCCAAGATATGAGTAGCGGGAGTTACAATGAGCAGTTCTTC.

In the case of this clonotype: A much larger clone sits a single nucleotide away, making a read error possible. The chain employs TRBV29-1 and TRBJ1-4, with 7 nucleotides matching TRBD1. Per the germline V gene, CDR1 is SQVTM and CDR2 is ANQGSEA. The CDR3 extends over 14 amino acids. The junction had 10 bases not matched to a gene; V was cut back by 4 bases and J by 8 bases. The CDR3 region is CSVAGAGGGEKLFF. CDR3 sequence (DNA): TGCAGCGTTGCTGGAGCAGGGGGTGGGGAAAAACTGTTTTTT.

This clonotype was picked up many times. The genes are TRBV27 and TRBJ2-7; 8 bases are a match to TRBD1. This CDR3 has 15 amino acids. The germline V gene encodes CDR1 MNHEY and CDR2 SMNVEV (reference sequence). Trimming took 8 bases from V and 1 from J; bases not matched to a gene: 10. As DNA, the CDR3 is TGTGCCAGCGGCCCCGGGACAGGCAGTTCCTACGAGCAGTACTTC. It specifies CASGPGTGSSYEQYF.

This clonotype was detected ten times or more. The chain carries TRBV7-9 and TRBJ2-5; no reliable D call. CDR1 is SEHNR and CDR2 is FQNEAQ in the germline V gene (reference sequence). This CDR3 region has 12 residues. V lost 7 bases, J lost 2 bases, and 8 bases lay in between. The CDR3 is CASTGVQETQYF. The DNA for the CDR3 is TGTGCCAGCACCGGAGTACAAGAGACCCAGTACTTC.

This clonotype appeared many times. The gene calls are TRBV7-9 and TRBJ1-4; 7 bases map to TRBD1. The J segment lost 6 bases and the V segment lost 5 bases, leaving 6 bases of the junction unmatched. Germline V gene sequence: CDR1 SEHNR, CDR2 FQNEAQ (reference sequence). The CDR3 contains 14 residues. CDR3 bases: TGTGCCAGCAGCCCTCTCGACAGGGATGAAAAACTGTTTTTT. It encodes CASSPLDRDEKLFF. The variable domain in full, with the rest retrieved from reference TRBV7-9 and TRBJ1-4, is DTGVSQNPRHKITKRGQNVTFRCDPISEHNRLYWYRQTLGQGPEFLTYFQNEAQLEKSRLLSDRFSAERPKGSFSTLEIQRTEQGDSAMYLCASSPLDRDEKLFFGSGTQLSVL.

This clonotype was counted many times. The chain joins TRBV30 to TRBJ2-1; a weak D match, TRBD1 (5 bases). The CDR3 is 14 amino acids. The germline V gene has CDR1 GTSNPN and CDR2 SVGIG (reference sequence). V dropped 3 bases and J dropped 0 bases, with 9 bases sitting between them. The CDR3 DNA reads TGTGCCTGGAGGACAGTAAGCTCCTACAATGAGCAGTTCTTC. It encodes CAWRTVSSYNEQFF.

This clonotype was observed at least ten times. V is TRBV28 and J is TRBJ2-2; TRBD1 matches 9 bases. CDR1 and CDR2 from the germline V gene are MDHEN and SYDVKM. J lost 6 bases, V lost 7 bases, and 9 bases had no gene match. CDR3 length equals 15 residues. The CDR3: CASNPRTGVPGELFF. CDR3 nucleotide sequence: TGTGCCAGCAACCCACGGACAGGGGTACCCGGGGAGCTGTTTTTT.

Comments on this clonotype: The junction and the germline gene differ at one end; a read error may be behind it. The rearrangement joins TRBV20-1 to TRBJ2-7, with D perhaps TRBD2 (6 bases). The CDR3 loop spans 14 amino acids. Germline V gene lookup returns CDR1 DFQATT and CDR2 SNEGSKA (reference sequence). CDR3 sequence (DNA): TGCAGTGCTCGAGAGGGGCGGGGCTCCTACGAGCAGTACTTC. Its translation is CSAREGRGSYEQYF.

This clonotype showed up many times. This chain connects TRBV29-1 to TRBJ1-2, with D possibly being TRBD1 (5 bases). Germline CDR1 SQVTM, CDR2 ANQGSEA. This CDR3 contains 15 residues. V shed 3 bases and J shed 4 bases, with 18 bases lying between them. CDR3 DNA sequence: TGCAGCGTTGACAGGGTTCCTGATTCCGGCTATGGCTACACCTTC. This gives the protein CSVDRVPDSGYGYTF.

The rearrangement joins TRBV20-1 to TRBJ2-7; possibly TRBD2 for D (5 bases). The CDR3 totals 14 residues. Germline CDR1 DFQATT, CDR2 SNEGSKA (reference sequence). V was trimmed by 0 bases and J by 6 bases, leaving 15 bases between them. In nucleotides, the CDR3 is TGCAGTGCTAGAGAGGAAGGGCTCGGGGTCGAGCAGTACTTC. This sequence encodes CSAREEGLGVEQYF.

In this sample, this clonotype turned up many times. The V gene is TRBV7-2, the J gene TRBJ2-4, with a weak D call TRBD1 (6 bases). Trimming shortened V by 6 bases and J by 9 bases, and 18 bases separated the two germline ends. Germline V gives CDR1 SGHTA, CDR2 FQGNSA. The CDR3 spans 14 residues. The CDR3 DNA reads TGTGCCAGCAGACCCGGGACAACCTACGCCATTCAGTACTTC. This codes for CASRPGTTYAIQYF. Combining the CDR3 with reference TRBV7-2 and TRBJ2-4 gives the whole variable domain GAGVSQSPSNKVTEKGKDVELRCDPISGHTALYWYRQSLGQGLEFLIYFQGNSAPDKSGLPSDRFSAERTGGSVSTLTIQRTQQEDSAVYLCASRPGTTYAIQYFGAGTRLSVL.

To note about this clonotype: Since a much larger clone is just one base distant, this may be a read error. V gene TRBV6-5 combines with J gene TRBJ1-1, with TRBD1 as a possible D gene (6 bases). The CDR3 length is 15 residues. Germline CDR1 is MNHEY and CDR2 is SVGAGI. In nucleotides, the CDR3 is TGTGCCAGCAGCCAGGAGGGGGTCGCGAACACTGAAGCTTCCTTT. This codes for CASSQEGVANTEASF.

This clonotype has ten or more counts. The chain has TRBV5-1 and TRBJ2-5; weak D call: TRBD2 (6 bases). CDR3 length: 15 residues. The germline gives CDR1 SGHRS, CDR2 YFSETQ. Trimming took off 3 bases at V and 5 bases at J, with 17 bases between the two ends. The CDR3 nucleotides are TGCGCCAGCAGCTCCGACGGGGGATCTGTGGAGACCCAGTACTTC. Protein product: CASSSDGGSVETQYF.

Points on this clonotype: This could be a read error, since a much larger clone is one nucleotide away. CDR3 nucleotides: TGTGCCAGCAGCCCTGTCGGACAGGGGAACACAGATACGCAGTATTTT. It is translated as CASSPVGQGNTDTQYF. V and J are TRBV13 and TRBJ2-3; TRBD1 matches at 9 bases. J lost 2 bases, V lost 5 bases, and 8 bases had no gene match. The CDR3 totals 16 residues. CDR1 is PRHDT, CDR2 FYEKMQ, per germline (reference sequence).

This clonotype has more than one count but fewer than ten. The J gene is TRBJ2-2, the V gene TRBV4-2, with TRBD2 identical over 14 bases. Unmatched junction bases numbered 13, after V lost 4 bases and J lost 6 bases. Looked up from germline, CDR1 is LGHNA and CDR2 is YNFKEQ. CDR3 length: 19 residues. The CDR3 nucleotides are TGTGCCAGCAGCCCCTACAGCGGACTAGCGGGAGGAGTTGCCGGGGAGCTGTTTTTT. Protein product: CASSPYSGLAGGVAGELFF.

V usage is TRBV12-3 or TRBV12-4 and J usage is TRBJ1-1; D possibly corresponds to TRBD1 (5 bases). The germline V and J ends were trimmed by 3 bases and 3 bases, with 11 bases remaining between them. The CDR3 spans 14 residues. For the CDR3, the DNA is TGTGCCAGCAGTTTCCAGGGAACGTACACTGAAGCTTTCTTT. It yields the protein CASSFQGTYTEAFF.

This clonotype was seen a handful of times. The rearrangement joins TRBV20-1 to TRBJ2-7; TRBD2 matches 7 bases. CDR1 is DFQATT and CDR2 is SNEGSKA in the germline V gene (reference sequence). This CDR3 comprises 13 residues. V shed 6 bases, J shed 3 bases, and the junction held 8 bases outside the gene matches. The CDR3 protein is CSAVPSGFYEQYF. CDR3 DNA: TGCAGTGCCGTACCTAGCGGCTTCTACGAGCAGTACTTC.